Listed here are 21 T cell receptor beta chains from one sample, sequenced in a study of cytomegalovirus exposure and HLA in healthy donors. PCR employed 60 Vbeta and 13 Jbeta primers. Profiling relied on immunoSEQ multiplex PCR, and the TCRdb table lists in-frame clones only, not all of them. The data contain more than 80,000 clones, 81% of them singletons. The sequenced sample consisted of PBMCs. The origin of the receptors is a girl under 10 years old in good health and CMV-seropositive.

The V and J genes are TRBV25-1 and TRBJ2-7; the match to TRBD1 covers 10 bases. V gave up 3 bases and J gave up 3 bases; unmatched junction bases: 5. The germline CDR1 and CDR2 sequences are MGHDK and SYGVNS. This CDR3 spans 15 amino acids. CDR3 loop: CASSESRTGGYEQYF. The CDR3 DNA reads as TGTGCCAGCAGTGAGTCTAGGACAGGGGGCTACGAGCAGTACTTC.

The chain employs TRBV28 and TRBJ1-1; tentatively, D is TRBD1 (5 bases). Trimming took off 2 bases at V and 4 bases at J, with 11 bases between the two ends. The V gene's germline CDR1 is MDHEN and CDR2 SYDVKM. This CDR3 region has 14 residues. In DNA form, the CDR3 reads TGTGCCAGCAGTTTACCGGGGGGTGTCACTGAAGCTTTCTTT. Translating gives CASSLPGGVTEAFF. The full variable domain, rest sourced from reference TRBV28 and TRBJ1-1, is DVKVTQSSRYLVKRTGEKVFLECVQDMDHENMFWYRQDPGLGLRLIYFSYDVKMKEKGDIPEGYSVSREKKERFSLILESASTNQTSMYLCASSLPGGVTEAFFGQGTRLTVV.

V is TRBV7-6 and J is TRBJ2-3; D remains unclear. V was trimmed by 1 base and J by 6 bases, leaving 5 bases between them. Germline CDR1 SGHVS, CDR2 FNYEAQ. This CDR3 is 12 amino acids long. CDR3: CASSLVVDTQYF. CDR3 in DNA: TGTGCCAGCAGCTTAGTCGTGGATACGCAGTATTTT. The full variable domain, with the rest looked up from reference TRBV7-6 and TRBJ2-3, is GAGVSQSPRYKVTKRGQDVALRCDPISGHVSLYWYRQALGQGPEFLTYFNYEAQQDKSGLPNDRFSAERPEGSISTLTIQRTEQRDSAMYRCASSLVVDTQYFGPGTRLTVL.

This clone was seen only once. This CDR3 is CASSLDMGSYGYTF. CDR3 bases: TGCGCCAGCAGCTTGGATATGGGCTCCTATGGCTACACCTTC. The V and J genes are TRBV5-1 and TRBJ1-2; D unclear. Per the germline V gene, CDR1 is SGHRS and CDR2 is YFSETQ. V lost 0 bases and J 4 bases, leaving 10 bases between the germline ends. The CDR3 has 14 residues.

The chain couples TRBV5-6 to TRBJ2-7; TRBD2 is a possible D gene (6 bases). CDR1 is SGHDT, CDR2 YYEEEE, per germline. This CDR3 has 15 amino acids. Trimming cost V 7 bases and J 5 bases, with 22 bases left between them. The CDR3 loop is CASGRLEKISHEQYF. As DNA, the CDR3 is TGTGCCAGCGGAAGACTAGAAAAAATCAGCCACGAGCAGTACTTC.

V gene TRBV15 combines with J gene TRBJ1-1, with 9 bases lining up with TRBD1. Germline V gene data show CDR1 as LNHNV and CDR2 as YYDKDF (reference sequence). With V trimmed by 9 bases and J by 3 bases, 8 bases remained unmatched. CDR3 length: 14 residues. The CDR3 spells CATQDRGRYTEAFF. The CDR3 DNA reads TGTGCCACACAGGACAGGGGCCGCTACACTGAAGCTTTCTTT.

The chain links TRBV5-6 to TRBJ2-1; 10 bases map to TRBD2. CDR1 SGHDT and CDR2 YYEEEE come from the germline V gene. The CDR3 has 16 residues. J was trimmed by 4 bases and V by 2 bases; bases with no gene match: 6. CDR3 protein: CASSFIGTSVYNEQFF. In nucleotides, the CDR3 is TGTGCCAGCAGCTTTATTGGGACTAGCGTTTACAATGAGCAGTTCTTC.

This chain joins TRBV7-2 and TRBJ1-1; possible D gene TRBD1, 6 bases. The V and J ends lost 5 bases and 3 bases respectively, with 22 bases between them. CDR1 SGHTA and CDR2 FQGNSA come from the germline V gene. CDR3 length: 17 amino acids. In DNA form, the CDR3 reads TGTGCCAGCAGCCCCGTTTGGGGGTCCGAGGGGGACACTGAAGCTTTCTTT. Encoded protein: CASSPVWGSEGDTEAFF.

The rearrangement uses TRBV27 and TRBJ1-2; a possible D gene is TRBD1 (6 bases). Germline loops: CDR1 MNHEY, CDR2 SMNVEV (reference sequence). The CDR3 sequence is 14 residues long. V lost 7 bases and J 8 bases, leaving 20 bases between the germline ends. This chain's CDR3 is CASTMTHHTGGYTF. CDR3 in DNA: TGTGCCAGCACTATGACGCACCACACAGGGGGCTACACCTTC.

The V gene is TRBV5-1, the J gene TRBJ2-3, with 7 bases lining up with TRBD1. V dropped 3 bases and J dropped 4; count of bases not matched to a gene: 2. The CDR3 is 13 residues long. CDR1 and CDR2 from the germline V gene are SGHRS and YFSETQ. The CDR3 DNA reads TGCGCCAGCAGCTGGGACAGACCAGATACGCAGTATTTT. It translates to CASSWDRPDTQYF.

The rearrangement uses TRBV10-3 and TRBJ1-2; TRBD1 matches 7 bases. Germline trimming cut 3 bases from V and 3 bases from J; bases unmatched to any gene: 10. CDR1 ENHRY and CDR2 SYGVKD come from the germline V gene. This CDR3 contains 16 residues. The CDR3 nucleotides read TGTGCCATCAGTGAAGAAGGGGGCAGGACCCACTATGGCTACACCTTC. It encodes CAISEEGGRTHYGYTF.

The chain uses TRBV28 and TRBJ2-1, with a weak D call TRBD2 (6 bases). In germline, CDR1 is MDHEN, CDR2 SYDVKM. V dropped 4 bases and J dropped 5 bases, with 21 bases sitting between them. This CDR3 has 17 residues. As DNA, the CDR3 is TGTGCCAGCAGTTCCCCCCTTTCGGGAGAAGGGGACAATGAGCAGTTCTTC. Translating it yields CASSSPLSGEGDNEQFF. Supplemented by reference TRBV28 and TRBJ2-1, the full variable domain reads DVKVTQSSRYLVKRTGEKVFLECVQDMDHENMFWYRQDPGLGLRLIYFSYDVKMKEKGDIPEGYSVSREKKERFSLILESASTNQTSMYLCASSSPLSGEGDNEQFFGPGTRLTVL.

The chain links TRBV28 to TRBJ2-1; 7 positions agree with TRBD2. V gave up 3 bases and J gave up 7 bases; unmatched junction bases: 15. The CDR3 has 17 amino acids. Germline CDR1 is MDHEN and CDR2 is SYDVKM. CDR3 residues: CASSFARLAGVGNEQFF. CDR3 DNA: TGTGCCAGCAGTTTTGCGCGACTGGCGGGAGTAGGAAATGAGCAGTTCTTC.

The sample holds one count of this clone. The chain carries TRBV29-1 and TRBJ1-2; D is possibly TRBD1 (5 bases). The CDR3 spans 17 residues. The V end lost 1 base, the J end lost 6 bases, and 24 bases lay between the germline ends. Germline CDR1 reads SQVTM; CDR2 reads ANQGSEA. The CDR3 bases are TGCAGCGTTGAAGTACACCTGCGCGGGGGACGTTCGGATGGCTACACCTTC. Translation gives CSVEVHLRGGRSDGYTF. Full variable domain (rest looked up from reference TRBV29-1 and TRBJ1-2): SAVISQKPSRDICQRGTSLTIQCQVDSQVTMMFWYRQQPGQSLTLIATANQGSEATYESGFVIDKFPISRPNLTFSTLTVSNMSPEDSSIYLCSVEVHLRGGRSDGYTFGSGTRLTVV.

This clone was counted a few times. A read error may account for a junction end that differs from germline. The gene calls are TRBV30 and TRBJ2-7; a possible D gene is TRBD1 (6 bases). Per germline, CDR1 GTSNPN and CDR2 SVGIG (reference sequence). The CDR3 totals 11 residues. CDR3 bases: TGTGCCTGGAGTACGGGACACCTCAGTAACTTC. Its translation is CAWSTGHLSNF.

The V and J genes are TRBV12-5 and TRBJ2-1; 7 bases match TRBD1. CDR3 length equals 13 residues. Germline V gene data show CDR1 as LGHNT and CDR2 as FRNRAP. J was trimmed by 8 bases and V by 6 bases; bases with no gene match: 7. The CDR3 loop reads CASGYRQGDEQFF. The CDR3 nucleotides are TGTGCTAGTGGGTACCGACAGGGTGATGAGCAGTTCTTC.

The chain has TRBV20-1 and TRBJ2-7; D not certain. V lost 6 bases to trimming and J lost 2 bases, with 5 bases between them. Germline loops: CDR1 DFQATT, CDR2 SNEGSKA (reference sequence). The CDR3 is 10 residues long. CDR3 in amino acids: CSAGAYEQYF. Here the CDR3 DNA reads TGCAGTGCCGGTGCCTACGAGCAGTACTTC.

This clone was detected only a few times. This rearrangement joins TRBV2 to TRBJ2-7; TRBD2 is a possible D gene (6 bases). The germline V and J ends were trimmed by 2 bases and 1 base, with 12 bases remaining between them. In germline, CDR1 is SNHLY, CDR2 FYNNEI. CDR3 length: 15 amino acids. The CDR3 DNA sequence: TGTGCCAGCAGTGAATGGGGCGGGAATTCCTACGAGCAGTACTTC. Amino acid sequence: CASSEWGGNSYEQYF.

This clone was seen a few times. V and J are TRBV7-6 and TRBJ2-3, with 10 bases lining up with TRBD2. CDR3 length: 12 amino acids. The germline V gene has CDR1 SGHVS and CDR2 FNYEAQ. The ends lost 9 bases at V and 4 bases at J; junction bases unmatched: 1. The CDR3 coding sequence is TGTGCCAGTAGCGGGAGGTCAGATACGCAGTATTTT. It encodes CASSGRSDTQYF.

This rearrangement joins TRBV2 to TRBJ2-3; D remains unclear. The CDR3 contains 13 residues. CDR1 and CDR2 (germline): SNHLY, FYNNEI. The CDR3 coding sequence is TGTGCAAGCGAGAGGTTTAGCACAGATACGCAGTATTTT. It translates to CASERFSTDTQYF.

This chain joins TRBV4-3 and TRBJ2-5; 11 bases fit TRBD2. There are 16 residues in the CDR3. V trimming: 1 base; J trimming: 3 bases; junction bases outside the gene matches: 4. Germline CDR1 is LGHNA and CDR2 is YSLEER. In nucleotides, the CDR3 is TGCGCCAGCAGCCAAGCCCCGGGACTAGCGGAAGAGACCCAGTACTTC. It codes for CASSQAPGLAEETQYF.